These 6 T cell receptor beta chains originate from one sample sequenced in a study of T-cell memory formation after mild COVID-19. TCRdb recomputed calls from the 5' RACE reads with MiXCR, one row per CDR3 protein. Of about 300,000 distinct CDR3 sequences in the sample, roughly a fifth were seen once. The sequenced material came from PBMCs or a T cell subset sorted from them (not recorded which). The source of these receptors is a young man who had mild COVID-19 (a few samples of this study predate the infection). Cell type and time point are not known.

The chain recombines TRBV30 with TRBJ1-4, with TRBD1 as a possible D gene (5 bases). The CDR3 runs 12 residues. Germline lookup yields CDR1 GTSNPN and CDR2 SVGIG (reference sequence). V lost 7 bases and J lost 7, with 13 bases in between. DNA of the CDR3: TGTGCCTCCCAGGGTGGAAGTGAAAAACTGTTTTTT. Residues: CASQGGSEKLFF.

This clonotype was detected a few times. The chain carries TRBV6-5 and TRBJ1-1; unclear D gene. The V end lost 2 bases, the J end lost 1 base, and 8 bases lay between the germline ends. There are 14 residues in the CDR3. CDR1 MNHEY and CDR2 SVGAGI come from the germline V gene. DNA of the CDR3: TGTGCCAGCAGTTACCGCCAGGAGAACACTGAAGCTTTCTTT. This codes for CASSYRQENTEAFF.

The table lists this clonotype with a few counts. The rearrangement joins TRBV24-1 to TRBJ1-2; no firm D call. Germline-derived CDR1 and CDR2 are KGHDR and SFDVKD. CDR3 length equals 12 residues. The V end lost 4 bases, the J end lost 11 bases, and 13 bases lay between the germline ends. The CDR3 loop reads CATSEGRTEYTF. CDR3 nucleotide sequence: TGTGCCACCAGTGAAGGTAGAACAGAGTACACCTTC.

This clonotype was counted only a few times. J is TRBJ2-3 and V is TRBV7-9, with 8 positions matching TRBD1. CDR3 length: 15 amino acids. CDR1 is SEHNR, CDR2 FQNEAQ, per germline (reference sequence). V lost 0 bases and J lost 11; bases outside the gene matches: 10. The CDR3 DNA sequence: TGTGCCAGCAGCTTAGCTGTTGTTTCGGGACAGGTGCAGTATTTT. Its protein product is CASSLAVVSGQVQYF.

The rearrangement uses TRBV5-1 and TRBJ1-1; the D is unclear. The ends were cut back, 4 bases at V and 8 bases at J, with 15 bases in the middle. From germline, CDR1 is SGHRS and CDR2 YFSETQ. This CDR3 has 13 residues. CDR3 sequence reads: CASSRESGREAFF. The CDR3, as DNA: TGCGCCAGCAGCCGAGAATCCGGCCGAGAAGCTTTCTTT.

This clonotype showed up just a few times. The chain has TRBV7-9 and TRBJ2-7; 11 nucleotides align to TRBD2. The CDR3 has 15 amino acids. Per the germline V gene, CDR1 is SEHNR and CDR2 is FQNEAQ (reference sequence). V was pared by 5 bases and J by 3 bases, with 6 bases of the junction left unmatched. The CDR3 here is CASSPRTSGFYEQYF. In nucleotides, the CDR3 is TGTGCCAGCAGCCCGAGGACTAGCGGGTTCTACGAGCAGTACTTC.